This TCR beta chain was retrieved from a study of shared clonotypes between healthy human individuals. Libraries were prepared by immunoSEQ multiplex PCR; TCRdb keeps only in-frame clonotypes and omits some of them. Here the sample spans over a million clones, around 75% being singletons. Healthy HIV-negative adults without recent acute infections or vaccinations served as donors. This CDR3 region has 14 residues. Germline assignment: CDR1 MNHNS and CDR2 SASEGT. V gave up 5 bases and J gave up 5 bases, with 15 bases separating them. Specimen: memory CD4+ T cells sorted from blood. Subset described: CD45RA-negative fraction. This clonotype originated in a man between 18 and 29 years old in good health. The chain has TRBV6-1 and TRBJ1-1, with D tentatively TRBD1 (6 bases). The CDR3 DNA reads TGTGCCAGCAGTCCTAAAAGGGGGGGGACTGAAGCTTTCTTT. As protein: CASSPKRGGTEAFF.